The 18 T cell receptor beta chains listed next were all sequenced from one sample in a study of blood T cell repertoires in COVID-19. Sequencing used immunoSEQ multiplex PCR; TCRdb keeps in-frame clones, though not all of them. The table includes a few hundred thousand clones, 88% detected once. The specimen sequenced was PBMCs or T cells enriched from blood (not recorded which). Every receptor here comes from a woman in her 50s who had recovered from COVID-19.

The genes are TRBV19 and TRBJ1-5; D may be TRBD1 (5 bases). V lost 2 bases, J lost 2 bases, and 10 bases lay in between. Germline V gene data show CDR1 as LNHDA and CDR2 as SQIVND (reference sequence). CDR3 length: 15 amino acids. In DNA, the CDR3 is TGTGCCAGTAGTATATCCAGGGATGGCAATCAGCCCCAGCATTTT. Translation: CASSISRDGNQPQHF.

The rearrangement uses TRBV24-1 and TRBJ2-2; D ambiguous. The germline V gene encodes CDR1 KGHDR and CDR2 SFDVKD. The CDR3 is 11 amino acids. V was cut by 5 bases and J by 8 bases, with 5 bases left in between. The CDR3 DNA is TGTGCCACCAGTGCGTATGGGGAGCTGTTTTTT. It translates to CATSAYGELFF.

The chain has TRBV28 and TRBJ2-1; D gene ambiguous. Germline V lookup: CDR1 MDHEN, CDR2 SYDVKM. With 5 bases removed from V and 11 bases from J, the gap between germline ends came to 13 bases. The CDR3 spans 12 residues. CDR3 protein: CASSPSHGKQFF. CDR3 in DNA: TGTGCCAGCAGTCCGTCGCACGGTAAGCAGTTCTTC.

CDR3 loop: CASSSLAGTSTDTQYF. CDR3 bases: TGTGCCAGCAGTTCTCTGGCCGGGACTAGCACAGATACGCAGTATTTT. This rearrangement joins TRBV6-5 to TRBJ2-3, with a tentative D call TRBD2 (6 bases). The ends were cut back, 4 bases at V and 0 bases at J, with 14 bases in the middle. Germline V gene sequence: CDR1 MNHEY, CDR2 SVGAGI. This CDR3 is built from 16 residues.

CDR3 DNA sequence: TGTGCCAGTAGACTAGCGGGAGGCTCCGAGCAGTACTTC. This translates into CASRLAGGSEQYF. The rearrangement uses TRBV19 and TRBJ2-7, with TRBD2 matching 12 bases. CDR1 is LNHDA and CDR2 is SQIVND in the germline V gene (reference sequence). The CDR3 is 13 residues long. The V gene end was trimmed by 6 bases and the J gene end by 6 bases; junction bases not matched to a gene: 3.

Turning to this clone: This specimen includes other DNA sequences encoding the same CDR3. This chain connects TRBV18 to TRBJ1-1, with 7 bases aligning to TRBD1. The CDR3 totals 16 residues. The germline gives CDR1 KGHSH, CDR2 LQKENI. The trim removed 1 base at V and 0 bases at J, leaving 5 bases unmatched. CDR3 region: CASSPRQGGMNTEAFF. The CDR3 DNA reads TGTGCCAGCTCACCACGACAGGGAGGAATGAACACTGAAGCTTTCTTT.

This clone was found a few times. The chain is built from TRBV7-2 and TRBJ2-7, with D possibly TRBD1 on 5 matching bases. Trimming stripped 5 bases from V and 0 bases from J, with 17 bases between. Germline assignment: CDR1 SGHTA and CDR2 FQGNSA. This CDR3 comprises 16 residues. The CDR3 region is CASSGKVQGSSYEQYF. In DNA form, the CDR3 reads TGTGCCAGCAGCGGAAAGGTCCAGGGAAGCTCCTACGAGCAGTACTTC.

The chain is built from TRBV20-1 and TRBJ1-6, with unresolved D. V was trimmed by 6 bases and J by 16 bases, leaving 13 bases between them. Looked up from germline, CDR1 is DFQATT and CDR2 is SNEGSKA (reference sequence). This CDR3 has 10 residues. In DNA form, the CDR3 reads TGCAGTGCAGCTTACGGCGGACTCCACTTT. This codes for CSAAYGGLHF.

The CDR3 sequence: CASSPLIPGTSGRSSSYNEQFF. The CDR3 DNA reads TGTGCCAGCAGCCCCCTAATCCCCGGGACTAGCGGGAGGTCCAGCTCCTACAATGAGCAGTTCTTC. The chain links TRBV7-3 to TRBJ2-1; 15 positions agree with TRBD2. This CDR3 contains 22 residues. CDR1 and CDR2 (germline): SGHTA, FQGTGA. Trimming removed 5 bases from V and 0 bases from J; junction bases left unmatched: 17.

This clone has a single count. The chain has TRBV29-1 and TRBJ1-1; 8 bases agree with TRBD1. In germline, CDR1 is SQVTM, CDR2 ANQGSEA. The J segment lost 4 bases and the V segment lost 6 bases, leaving 7 bases of the junction unmatched. This CDR3 spans 13 amino acids. CDR3 DNA sequence: TGCAGCGTAAAAGACAGGGGTGGCACTGAAGCTTTCTTT. This gives the protein CSVKDRGGTEAFF.

The CDR3 nucleotides read TGTGCCAGCAGCGGGACCCCGGGACTAGCGAGGCACGAGCAGTACTTC. Protein product: CASSGTPGLARHEQYF. J is TRBJ2-7 and V is TRBV2; 10 bases fit TRBD2. The germline V gene has CDR1 SNHLY and CDR2 FYNNEI. The CDR3 extends over 16 amino acids. With 6 bases clipped from V and 5 bases from J, the junction kept 13 bases outside the gene matches.

The chain is built from TRBV18 and TRBJ1-1; TRBD1 agrees at 9 bases. This CDR3 is 14 amino acids long. The J segment lost 1 base and the V segment lost 6 bases, leaving 3 bases of the junction unmatched. Looked up from germline, CDR1 is KGHSH and CDR2 is LQKENI. The CDR3 nucleotides are TGTGCCAGCTCGCTGGGACAGGGGAACACTGAAGCTTTCTTT. This gives the protein CASSLGQGNTEAFF.

The J gene is TRBJ1-2, the V gene TRBV28, with 7 positions matching TRBD1. The CDR3 runs to 14 residues. Germline V lookup: CDR1 MDHEN, CDR2 SYDVKM. V shed 4 bases, J shed 7 bases, and the junction held 9 bases outside the gene matches. The CDR3 nucleotides are TGTGCCAGCAGTTCTGGGTACAGGGGCGCTGGCTACACCTTC. This codes for CASSSGYRGAGYTF.

This clone was found a few times. The rearrangement links TRBV11-2 to TRBJ1-2; 7 bases line up with TRBD1. Trimming cost V 5 bases and J 4 bases; bases outside gene matches: 13. This CDR3 comprises 16 residues. Germline CDR1 SGHAT, CDR2 FQNNGV. CDR3 coding DNA: TGTGCCAGCAGCCCAGTACCAGGGGGAGGTACCTATGGCTACACCTTC. It codes for CASSPVPGGGTYGYTF.

This clone was found once. The rearrangement links TRBV27 to TRBJ2-7; D remains ambiguous. Per the germline V gene, CDR1 is MNHEY and CDR2 is SMNVEV (reference sequence). With 3 bases removed from V and 4 bases from J, the gap between germline ends came to 22 bases. CDR3 length equals 17 residues. The CDR3 sequence: CASSFRLGLQVPYEQYF. The CDR3 bases are TGTGCCAGCAGTTTTCGCCTCGGTCTCCAAGTTCCGTACGAGCAGTACTTC.

Comment on this clone: An end of the junction does not agree with germline; a read error may underlie this. This chain joins TRBV12-3 or TRBV12-4 and TRBJ1-2; 8 bases match TRBD1. This CDR3 contains 13 residues. The CDR3 reads CASSSDRDYGYTF. The CDR3 DNA follows: TGTGCCAGCAGTTCGGACAGGGACTACGGCTACACCTTC.

This chain connects TRBV28 to TRBJ1-5; the match to TRBD1 covers 9 bases. The CDR3 extends over 14 amino acids. V was clipped by 7 bases and J by 6 bases; unmatched bases: 7. Germline CDR1 and CDR2: MDHEN and SYDVKM. This CDR3 is CASIPTGGFQPQHF. In DNA, the CDR3 is TGTGCCAGCATCCCAACAGGGGGCTTTCAGCCCCAGCATTTT.

The J gene is TRBJ2-7, the V gene TRBV5-4; 10 nucleotides line up with TRBD2. V gave up 0 bases and J gave up 2 bases; unmatched junction bases: 5. The CDR3 consists of 16 residues. Germline-derived CDR1 and CDR2 are SGHNT and YYREEE (reference sequence). The CDR3 DNA is TGTGCCAGCAGCTTGGGCCTAGCGGGAGCGGCCTACGAGCAGTACTTC. It is translated as CASSLGLAGAAYEQYF.